This T cell receptor beta chain was sequenced in a study of T-cell reconstitution after alpha-beta-depleted transplantation in children. This clonotype was recorded many times. Researchers prepared the TCRbeta library using unique molecular identifiers, the study reports. MiXCR was run by TCRdb on the PCR reads, yielding one entry per CDR3 protein. The top ten hold approximately 5.7% of the sample, which has around 210,000 distinct CDR3 sequences, about 7% seen once. CDR3 length equals 15 residues. Germline CDR1 and CDR2: SQVTM and ANQGSEA. Unmatched junction bases numbered 2, after V lost 5 bases and J lost 0 bases.

V gene TRBV29-1 combines with J gene TRBJ2-1, with 12 positions matching TRBD2. The material sequenced was PBMCs, taken before TCRalphabeta/CD19-depleted stem cell transplant. This TCR derives from a boy aged 2 to 10 with acute lymphoblastic leukemia, due to receive a stem cell transplant. CDR3 loop: CSVPTSGSSYNEQFF. The CDR3 DNA follows: TGCAGCGTTCCGACTAGCGGGAGCTCCTACAATGAGCAGTTCTTC.